This T cell receptor beta chain was found in a study of blood T cell repertoires in COVID-19. Study summary: Researchers got acute and convalescent COVID-19 samples from the United States, Italy and Spain. PBMCs, B-cell-depleted T cells, or T cells provided the cDNA or gDNA that made up the material.

Trimming pared 4 bases from V and 0 bases from J, leaving 13 bases between. Germline V gene data show CDR1 as SGHDT and CDR2 as YYEEEE. This CDR3 is 15 amino acids long. Authors' processing steps: Nucleated cell number was recorded as an estimate derived from reference gene primer amplification. Clones were sequenced by immunoSEQ multiplex PCR, and TCRdb holds only the in-frame ones, with some missing. The V and J calls and the clone size are those of that table, but D and trimming were determined from the DNA. The repertoire includes more than 200,000 clones, 88% of them detected once, and 0.72% sits in the top ten.

The chain uses TRBV5-6 and TRBJ2-5; possible D gene TRBD2, 6 bases. The sequenced material came from peripheral blood. The clonotype comes from a man aged 40-49 years with acute or convalescent COVID-19. The CDR3 protein is CASSARELYQETQYF. As DNA, the CDR3 is TGTGCCAGCAGCGCCCGGGAGCTGTACCAAGAGACCCAGTACTTC.